The following is a T cell receptor (beta chain) sequence with its context. Its antigen remains unknown. Here immunoSEQ multiplex PCR was the method, and the copy in TCRdb shows in-frame clones only, minus some. The sample records some 140,000 clones, roughly 90% being singletons. This entry comes from a study of T cell responses to AZD1222 COVID-19 vaccine. Study outcomes and limitations: Among AZD1222 vaccinees, only six or seven were seropositive at baseline. Clonal diversity may have been underestimated, and the donors were mostly white British, with more females than males.

Germline lookup yields CDR1 SGHNT and CDR2 YYREEE (reference sequence). V was shortened by 2 bases and J by 0 bases, with 12 bases between the two germline ends. The CDR3 totals 15 residues. Sample: peripheral blood, taken on day 0 of AZD1222 vaccination. The source is an adult in good health. The genes are TRBV5-4 and TRBJ2-7; tentative D call: TRBD1 (6 bases). The CDR3: CASSFSAGDSYEQYF. CDR3 bases: TGTGCCAGCAGCTTTTCGGCAGGGGACTCCTACGAGCAGTACTTC.